This T cell receptor beta chain derives from a study of T cells in Graves' hyperthyroidism and ophthalmopathy (dated by TCRdb to about 2019). General notes on the study: To identify distinguishing TCR V-J signatures, a discovery cohort of around 100 patients was used, comprising approximately 40 with Graves' ophthalmopathy and some 57 with stable Graves' hyperthyroidism. The study also compared thyroid tissue and blood T-cell repertoires from a handful of Graves' hyperthyroidism patients. After sampling, hyperthyroidism patients received methimazole starting at 30 mg daily, and ophthalmopathy patients received high-dose intravenous methylprednisolone. Prospective prediction of ophthalmopathy was tested in an independent validation cohort of approximately 18 hyperthyroidism patients and some 17 patients who later progressed to ophthalmopathy. According to the paper, TCR Vbeta CDR3 sequencing was carried out on 120 to 150 peripheral blood samples, which came from fewer than 50 ophthalmopathy, 75 to 80 hyperthyroidism and around 17 progressor patients. The 85 to 100 discovery patients were randomly split 7:3 into training and test sets. The full study reports these points: A 13 V-J signature model separated ophthalmopathy from stable hyperthyroidism, with nearly 90% sensitivity and 81.08% specificity in cross-validation and 80%/75% in testing. Sample size was not statistically predetermined, and blinding of investigators to group allocation was not performed. In validation, progression to ophthalmopathy was predicted by the model with roughly 69% sensitivity and roughly 76% specificity, a median of 6.5 months before onset. Most expanded thyroid clonotypes (frequency above 0.001) were also detected in blood, suggesting blood repertoires may reflect thyroid immune responses.

Taken from the germline V gene (reference sequence), the CDR1 and CDR2 loops are DFQATT and SNEGSKA. V and J lose 1 base and 6 bases, and a span of 9 bases separates them. The CDR3 runs 12 residues from the cysteine to the phenylalanine. The sequence is cut down to CDR3 DNA, 36 bases in frame from base 1. Graves' hyperthyroidism was defined as stable when no progression to ophthalmopathy occurred over 18 months of follow-up. The hyperthyroidism patients were between 18 and 65 years old and newly diagnosed, with a disease duration of less than 2 months. Any patient with an uncontrolled infection, another autoimmune disease, pregnancy or lactation was excluded. Diagnoses were based on clinical symptoms, serum thyroxine and TRAb, thyroid ultrasound and orbital computed tomography. Trizol reagent was used to extract total RNA, and RNA quality was then checked on an Agilent 2100 Bioanalyzer. As concerns this clonotype: What this receptor recognizes is not known. Being one base from a much bigger clone, this may be a read error.

The TCR beta CDR3 regions were amplified from RNA transcripts. The TCR CDR3 was subjected to a first round of RT-PCR using the HTBI primer set and the Qiagen OneStep RT-PCR kit. Libraries were constructed in a second round of multiplex PCR, after which size selection and purification were carried out. Paired-end sequencing of the libraries was performed with 100 bp reads on an Illumina HiSeq2000. Under the source paper's analysis protocol: SOAPnuke was used to process the raw data, removing reads that contained adapters or uncalled bases, had a mean Phred below 15, or lacked an exact match to the constant primer or identifier. High-quality paired reads were merged with COPE v1.2.5, and unique nucleotide sequences were defined as clonotypes. Clonotypes were aligned to IMGT TRBV, TRBD and TRBJ reference segments using MiTCR v1.1. Analysis was restricted to V-J combinations with a frequency above 0.0001, which covered roughly 99% of repertoires. A TCS score was defined as the ratio of F50 (clonal expansion) to E x V (chaos), with BLOSUM62-based TCRdist applied between CDR3 peptides within each V-J. Welch's t-statistics and random forest reduced several hundred V-J features to 10 to 15, which were used in a naive Bayes classifier (R e1071). TCRdb cleaned the public reads at Q25 with fastp, built clones with MiXCR and kept in-frame beta chains. When rows share a CDR3 protein, they turn into one entry using the most common DNA and genes. The V and J calls reflect TCRdb's pipeline rather than the authors' work. This sample has hundreds of thousands of distinct CDR3 sequences in its table, and 35% to 55% of those were observed once. The ten largest clones take up about 7.9% of the sample.

The TCR comes from a young woman with Graves' hyperthyroidism. Donor details come from another sample of the same person, matched by shared clones. Sequencing input: peripheral blood or thyroid tissue (not recorded which). The chain links TRBV20-1 with TRBJ1-1, with an unclear D gene assignment. Here the CDR3 is given as CSARGQSAEAFF. The bases are TGCAGTGCTAGAGGTCAAAGCGCTGAAGCTTTCTTT.